This T cell receptor beta chain is drawn from a study of PD-L1 blockade in urothelial cancer. Time point of the sample: pretreatment peripheral blood. CDR1 is GTSNPN, CDR2 SVGIG, per germline (reference sequence). The ends lost 4 bases at V and 7 bases at J; junction bases unmatched: 11. The CDR3 runs 15 residues. Method: immunoSEQ multiplex PCR; TCRdb's copy keeps in-frame clones and lacks some. Among over 75,000 clones, about 89% were seen once, and the ten largest hold more than 0.85%. This TCR came from a woman of 80 years or more with urothelial cancer. The sample in question was PBMCs, obtained around atezolizumab (anti-PD-L1) treatment. This chain joins TRBV30 and TRBJ1-4; 8 bases map to TRBD1. CDR3 nucleotide sequence: TGTGCCTGGACGCCCCCAACAGGGGGAGGTGAAAAACTGTTTTTT. It encodes CAWTPPTGGGEKLFF.